The 17 T cell receptor beta chains given below trace back to one sample, sequenced in a study of cytomegalovirus exposure and HLA in healthy donors. Repertoires were generated with immunoSEQ multiplex PCR, while TCRdb's copy carries only in-frame clones and drops some. The table records about 360,000 clones, about nine tenths of them present only once. Material: PBMCs. The receptors derive from a woman aged 18-29 years in good health and CMV-seronegative.

This chain links TRBV28 with TRBJ2-1; D unclear. V shed 7 bases and J shed 4 bases, with 8 bases lying between them. Germline lookup yields CDR1 MDHEN and CDR2 SYDVKM. This CDR3 has 12 amino acids. This CDR3 is CASTLDYNEQFF. DNA of the CDR3: TGTGCCAGCACCCTAGATTACAATGAGCAGTTCTTC.

The CDR3 is CATSVTPNYGYTF. The CDR3 DNA is TGTGCCACCTCCGTGACACCTAACTATGGCTACACCTTC. This rearrangement joins TRBV11-2 to TRBJ1-2; D is unclear. This CDR3 comprises 13 residues. The germline CDR1 and CDR2 sequences are SGHAT and FQNNGV. Between the trimmed V and J ends, which lost 10 bases and 0 bases, there was a span of 12 bases.

This chain connects TRBV6-4 to TRBJ2-1, with TRBD2 as a possible D gene (6 bases). This CDR3 spans 15 amino acids. CDR1 and CDR2 from the germline V gene are MRHNA and SNTAGT. With 8 bases removed from V and 9 bases from J, the gap between germline ends came to 23 bases. CDR3 bases: TGTGCCAGCTCTCCCGGAGGGACCACATCTCGTGAGCAGTTCTTC. It is translated as CASSPGGTTSREQFF.

J is TRBJ2-1 and V is TRBV5-6; D not resolved. Germline CDR1 and CDR2: SGHDT and YYEEEE. Trimming removed 6 bases from V and 4 bases from J, with 20 bases in between. This CDR3 has 16 amino acids. The CDR3 reads CASTTRPSAIYNEQFF. The CDR3 region has the DNA TGTGCCAGCACGACTCGACCCAGTGCCATTTACAATGAGCAGTTCTTC.

The CDR3 bases are TGTGCCTGGAGTGTTCCCAGGGGCGGTTATGGCTACACCTTC. This encodes CAWSVPRGGYGYTF. The chain is built from TRBV30 and TRBJ1-2, with D possibly being TRBD1 (6 bases). CDR3 length: 14 residues. Germline CDR1 GTSNPN, CDR2 SVGIG (reference sequence). The V gene lost 0 bases and the J gene lost 5 bases, with 13 bases spanning the gap.

The V call is TRBV10-3, the J call TRBJ2-5; TRBD2 agrees at 8 bases. The CDR3 is 14 amino acids. Germline CDR1 ENHRY, CDR2 SYGVKD. The V segment lost 5 bases and the J segment 0 bases; nucleotides outside the gene matches: 2. The CDR3 nucleotides read TGTGCCATCAGTCGGCGGGGGGACCAAGAGACCCAGTACTTC. Encoded protein: CAISRRGDQETQYF.

The rearrangement links TRBV29-1 to TRBJ2-7; TRBD1 aligns across 8 bases. The V gene's germline CDR1 is SQVTM and CDR2 ANQGSEA. The ends lost 7 bases at V and 0 bases at J; junction bases unmatched: 2. The CDR3 has 12 amino acids. The DNA of the CDR3 is TGCAGCGGGACAGGGAGCTCCTACGAGCAGTACTTC. It codes for CSGTGSSYEQYF.

The rearrangement links TRBV27 to TRBJ1-2, with a possible D match to TRBD1 (6 bases). V shed 6 bases and J shed 6 bases, with 17 bases lying between them. CDR3 length: 14 amino acids. In germline, CDR1 is MNHEY, CDR2 SMNVEV (reference sequence). The CDR3, as DNA: TGTGCCAGCAGCCGAAACGACAGGCCGGATGGCTACACCTTC. Its protein product is CASSRNDRPDGYTF.

This chain uses TRBV5-1 with TRBJ2-1; no reliable D call. CDR3 length: 14 residues. The V end was cut by 0 bases, the J end by 5 bases, with 9 bases between. Germline assignment: CDR1 SGHRS and CDR2 YFSETQ. The CDR3 DNA reads TGCGCCAGCAGCTTGGTGGCAGGTAACAATGAGCAGTTCTTC. It specifies CASSLVAGNNEQFF. Full variable domain (rest looked up from reference TRBV5-1 and TRBJ2-1): KAGVTQTPRYLIKTRGQQVTLSCSPISGHRSVSWYQQTPGQGLQFLFEYFSETQRNKGNFPGRFSGRQFSNSRSEMNVSTLELGDSALYLCASSLVAGNNEQFFGPGTRLTVL.

The rearrangement joins TRBV6-6 to TRBJ2-7; D may be TRBD2 (5 bases). V was shortened by 4 bases and J by 5 bases, with 6 bases between the two germline ends. The CDR3 runs to 11 residues. Germline V gene data show CDR1 as MNHNY and CDR2 as SVGAGI (reference sequence). The CDR3 reads CASSSGNEQYF. CDR3 coding DNA: TGTGCCAGCAGTTCCGGGAACGAGCAGTACTTC.

This clone was detected many times. The rearrangement links TRBV11-2 to TRBJ2-7; 8 bases match TRBD2. Germline-derived CDR1 and CDR2 are SGHAT and FQNNGV. This CDR3 spans 12 amino acids. V lost 5 bases to trimming and J lost 5 bases; unmatched junction nucleotides: 2. The CDR3 sequence: CASSPGGDEQYF. The CDR3 DNA reads TGTGCCAGCAGCCCGGGGGGGGACGAGCAGTACTTC.

On this clone itself: Other DNA sequences in the same sample also yield this CDR3. The DNA for the CDR3 is TGTGCCAGCAGCTTACGGGGTAGCACAGATACGCAGTATTTT. Amino acid sequence: CASSLRGSTDTQYF. This chain connects TRBV7-9 to TRBJ2-3; D possibly corresponds to TRBD2 (5 bases). Germline lookup yields CDR1 SEHNR and CDR2 FQNEAQ (reference sequence). The length of the CDR3 is 14 residues. Trimming left V 2 bases short and J 0 bases short, with 6 bases between.

The chain has TRBV4-2 and TRBJ2-3; 9 bases align to TRBD1. The CDR3 extends over 15 amino acids. V gave up 6 bases and J gave up 2 bases; unmatched junction bases: 6. Germline CDR1 reads LGHNA; CDR2 reads YNFKEQ. As DNA, the CDR3 is TGTGCCAGCAGAAGACAGGGGGGACACACAGATACGCAGTATTTT. It codes for CASRRQGGHTDTQYF.

The chain is built from TRBV28 and TRBJ1-1; the D gene is possibly TRBD1 (5 bases). Germline CDR1 and CDR2: MDHEN and SYDVKM. Trimming shortened V by 2 bases and J by 5 bases, and 15 bases separated the two germline ends. This CDR3 region has 15 residues. The CDR3 DNA is TGTGCCAGCAGTTTACCGCAGGGTGGGGGGACTGAAGCTTTCTTT. Protein product: CASSLPQGGGTEAFF.

The chain combines TRBV11-2 with TRBJ2-5; no firm D call. V lost 0 bases and J 5 bases, leaving 19 bases between the germline ends. This CDR3 has 17 residues. Germline V CDR1 and CDR2: SGHAT, FQNNGV. CDR3 bases: TGTGCCAGCAGCTTAGAATCGGTTGGGTCCCACGGGGAGACCCAGTACTTC. Translated: CASSLESVGSHGETQYF.

The chain employs TRBV6-6 and TRBJ2-7; D is possibly TRBD1 (6 bases). This CDR3 is built from 15 residues. The V gene's germline CDR1 is MNHNY and CDR2 SVGAGI (reference sequence). V lost 3 bases and J lost 1, with 13 bases in between. The CDR3 here is CASSYSTGNSYEQYF. The CDR3, as DNA: TGTGCCAGCAGTTATTCCACAGGGAATTCCTACGAGCAGTACTTC.

The count of this clone is one. The gene calls are TRBV5-1 and TRBJ1-2, with 8 bases lining up with TRBD1. This CDR3 has 16 residues. The V and J ends lost 0 bases and 1 base, in that order; junction bases with no gene match: 5. CDR1 and CDR2 (germline): SGHRS, YFSETQ. The CDR3 DNA reads TGCGCCAGCAGCTTGGCCGGACAGGGTTATAACTATGGCTACACCTTC. It yields the protein CASSLAGQGYNYGYTF.